Following are 13 T cell receptor beta chains from one sample sequenced in a study of blood T cell repertoires in COVID-19. TCRdb keeps only in-frame clones here, not all; method: immunoSEQ multiplex PCR. The data hold 100,000 to 150,000 clones, with approximately 80% observed a single time. Sequenced input: peripheral blood. The receptors were sampled from a man aged 40-50 years with active or convalescent COVID-19.

The chain couples TRBV7-2 to TRBJ2-5, with 12 nucleotides matching TRBD2. The length of the CDR3 is 16 residues. Looked up from germline, CDR1 is SGHTA and CDR2 is FQGNSA. V trimming: 5 bases; J trimming: 5 bases; junction bases outside the gene matches: 9. The chain's CDR3 is CASSLSRLAGAETQYF. CDR3 bases: TGTGCCAGCAGCCTCAGTAGACTAGCGGGAGCTGAGACCCAGTACTTC.

This chain connects TRBV5-5 to TRBJ1-1, with a possible D match to TRBD1 (5 bases). Germline-derived CDR1 and CDR2 are SGHKS and YYEKEE (reference sequence). V lost 4 bases and J lost 0, with 10 bases in between. The CDR3 runs 14 residues. Here the CDR3 reads CASSRGGVNTEAFF. The CDR3 region has the DNA TGTGCCAGCAGCCGGGGGGGTGTGAACACTGAAGCTTTCTTT.

This clone was detected only a few times. This sequence joins TRBV7-6 and TRBJ1-2, with no clear D. V lost 1 base and J 8 bases, leaving 11 bases between the germline ends. The length of the CDR3 is 13 residues. Germline V lookup: CDR1 SGHVS, CDR2 FNYEAQ. The CDR3 coding sequence is TGTGCCAGCAGCTTAGGTGGAGGAGTCGGCTACACCTTC. Protein product: CASSLGGGVGYTF.

The chain employs TRBV4-1 and TRBJ1-4; D gene uncertain. The germline V and J ends were trimmed by 0 bases and 11 bases, with 7 bases remaining between them. CDR1 is MGHRA and CDR2 is YSYEKL in the germline V gene. CDR3 size: 12 residues. This CDR3 is CASSQDTGKLFF. DNA for the CDR3: TGCGCCAGCAGCCAAGATACGGGGAAACTGTTTTTT.

V gene TRBV27 combines with J gene TRBJ2-7, with D perhaps TRBD2 (6 bases). The CDR3 is 13 residues long. V lost 5 bases, J lost 2 bases, and 10 bases lay in between. CDR1 and CDR2 from the germline V gene are MNHEY and SMNVEV (reference sequence). The CDR3 bases are TGTGCCAGCAGTCACGGCGGGACCTACGAGCAGTACTTC. Protein: CASSHGGTYEQYF.

This clone has only a few counts. This sequence joins TRBV28 and TRBJ2-6, with 9 bases that match TRBD1. The CDR3 spans 15 residues. Germline V lookup: CDR1 MDHEN, CDR2 SYDVKM. V shed 6 bases and J 0 bases; nucleotides not matched to a gene: 0. The CDR3 sequence: CASRTGGSGANVLTF. The CDR3 DNA reads as TGTGCCAGCAGGACAGGGGGCTCTGGGGCCAACGTCCTGACTTTC.

The chain carries TRBV19 and TRBJ1-4; no definite D call. Trimming shortened V by 7 bases and J by 5 bases, and 11 bases separated the two germline ends. Germline assignment: CDR1 LNHDA and CDR2 SQIVND (reference sequence). The CDR3 is made up of 13 amino acids. DNA of the CDR3: TGTGCCAGTATGAAGCGGGAAAATGAAAAACTGTTTTTT. Its protein is CASMKRENEKLFF.

The sample holds a few counts of this clone. V gene TRBV6-5 combines with J gene TRBJ1-5; D is possibly TRBD1 (5 bases). Germline values: CDR1 MNHEY, CDR2 SVGAGI. V gave up 7 bases and J gave up 3 bases, with 10 bases separating them. The CDR3 length is 13 residues. The CDR3 DNA is TGTGCCAGCAAGGACACGCACAATCAGCCCCAGCATTTT. As protein: CASKDTHNQPQHF.

The chain carries TRBV19 and TRBJ1-5; D ambiguous. The germline V gene has CDR1 LNHDA and CDR2 SQIVND (reference sequence). V lost 3 bases, J lost 6 bases, and 15 bases lay in between. The CDR3 contains 15 residues. CDR3 nucleotide sequence: TGTGCCAGTAGTATCCCTGAGGGCCGGGTTCAGCCCCAGCATTTT. Translated, it gives CASSIPEGRVQPQHF.

This clone turned up a few times. This rearrangement joins TRBV15 to TRBJ2-7; 8 positions agree with TRBD1. The junction had 9 bases not matched to a gene; V was cut back by 1 base and J by 4 bases. CDR3 length: 16 amino acids. Germline assignment: CDR1 LNHNV and CDR2 YYDKDF (reference sequence). Written as DNA, the CDR3 is TGTGCCACCAGCAGAGCCGCGACAGGGGACATTTACGAGCAGTACTTC. Encoded protein: CATSRAATGDIYEQYF. The full variable domain, with the rest looked up from reference TRBV15 and TRBJ2-7, is DAMVIQNPRYQVTQFGKPVTLSCSQTLNHNVMYWYQQKSSQAPKLLFHYYDKDFNNEADTPDNFQSRRPNTSFCFLDIRSPGLGDTAMYLCATSRAATGDIYEQYFGPGTRLTVT.

The chain carries TRBV9 and TRBJ2-5, with 12 bases fitting TRBD2. From germline, CDR1 is SGDLS and CDR2 YYNGEE. CDR3 length: 16 residues. The junction had 5 bases not matched to a gene; V was cut back by 3 bases and J by 2 bases. CDR3 DNA sequence: TGTGCCAGCAGCGAGGGGACTAGCGGGCCTCAAGAGACCCAGTACTTC. Amino acids: CASSEGTSGPQETQYF.

V and J are TRBV18 and TRBJ1-2; 7 bases align to TRBD1. The CDR3 has 15 residues. Germline V gene data show CDR1 as KGHSH and CDR2 as LQKENI. The trim removed 3 bases at V and 4 bases at J, leaving 8 bases unmatched. This chain's CDR3 is CASSPKSRQGYGYTF. The CDR3 coding sequence is TGTGCCAGCTCACCGAAGTCTCGACAGGGCTATGGCTACACCTTC. Combining the CDR3 with reference TRBV18 and TRBJ1-2 gives the whole variable domain NAGVMQNPRHLVRRRGQEARLRCSPMKGHSHVYWYRQLPEEGLKFMVYLQKENIIDESGMPKERFSAEFPKEGPSILRIQQVVRGDSAAYFCASSPKSRQGYGYTFGSGTRLTVV.

This clone was observed a single time. This chain links TRBV19 with TRBJ1-1, with 7 nucleotides matching TRBD1. This CDR3 is built from 13 residues. Trimming cost V 1 base and J 11 bases; bases outside gene matches: 7. Per germline, CDR1 LNHDA and CDR2 SQIVND (reference sequence). In nucleotides, the CDR3 is TGTGCCAGTAGTATAGTGCAGGGGGTGGATGCTTTCTTT. Translated: CASSIVQGVDAFF.